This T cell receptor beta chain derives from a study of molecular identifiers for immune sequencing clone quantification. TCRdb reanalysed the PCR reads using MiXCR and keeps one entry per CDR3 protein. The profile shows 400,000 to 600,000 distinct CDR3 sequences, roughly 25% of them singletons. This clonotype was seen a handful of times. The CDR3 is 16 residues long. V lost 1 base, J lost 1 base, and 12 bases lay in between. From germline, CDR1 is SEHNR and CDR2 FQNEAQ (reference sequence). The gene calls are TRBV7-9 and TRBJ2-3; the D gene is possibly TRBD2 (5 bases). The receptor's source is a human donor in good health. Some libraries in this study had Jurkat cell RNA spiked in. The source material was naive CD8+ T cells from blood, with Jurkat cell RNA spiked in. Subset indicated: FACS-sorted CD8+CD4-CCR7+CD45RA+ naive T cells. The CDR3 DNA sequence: TGTGCCAGCAGCTTAGGTCCGGGGTTCGGCACAGATACGCAGTATTTT. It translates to CASSLGPGFGTDTQYF.